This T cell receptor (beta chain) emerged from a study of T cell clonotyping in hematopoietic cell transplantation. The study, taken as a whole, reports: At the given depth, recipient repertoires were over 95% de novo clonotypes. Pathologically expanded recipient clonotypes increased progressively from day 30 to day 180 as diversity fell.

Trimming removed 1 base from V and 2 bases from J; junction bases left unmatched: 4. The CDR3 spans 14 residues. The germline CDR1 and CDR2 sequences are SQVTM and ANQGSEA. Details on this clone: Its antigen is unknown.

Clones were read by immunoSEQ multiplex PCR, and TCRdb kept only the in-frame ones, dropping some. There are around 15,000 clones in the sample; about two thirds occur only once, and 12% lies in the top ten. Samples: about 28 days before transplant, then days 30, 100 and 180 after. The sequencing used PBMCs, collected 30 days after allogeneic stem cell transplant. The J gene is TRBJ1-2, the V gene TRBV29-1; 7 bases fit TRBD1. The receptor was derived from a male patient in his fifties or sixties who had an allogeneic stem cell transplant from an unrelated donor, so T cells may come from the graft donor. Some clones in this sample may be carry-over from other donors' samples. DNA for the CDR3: TGCAGCGTTGAAGGGTGGGACAGCAACTATGGCTACACCTTC. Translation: CSVEGWDSNYGYTF.